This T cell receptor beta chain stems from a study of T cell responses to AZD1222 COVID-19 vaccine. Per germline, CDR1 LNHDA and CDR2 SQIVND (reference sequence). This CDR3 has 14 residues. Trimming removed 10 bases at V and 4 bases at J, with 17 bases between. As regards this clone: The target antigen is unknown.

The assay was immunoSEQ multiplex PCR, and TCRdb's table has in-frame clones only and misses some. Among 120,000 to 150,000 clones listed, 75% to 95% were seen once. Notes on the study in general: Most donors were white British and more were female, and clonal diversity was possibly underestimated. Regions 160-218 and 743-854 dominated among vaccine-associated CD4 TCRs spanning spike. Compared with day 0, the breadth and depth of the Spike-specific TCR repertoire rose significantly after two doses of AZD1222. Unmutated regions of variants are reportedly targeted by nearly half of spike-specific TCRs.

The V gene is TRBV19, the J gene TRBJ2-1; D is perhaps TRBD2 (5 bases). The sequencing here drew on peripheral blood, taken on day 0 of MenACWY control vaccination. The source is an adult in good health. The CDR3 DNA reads TGTGCCACCACCGAGCGGTCGTGGTACAATGAGCAGTTCTTC. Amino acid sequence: CATTERSWYNEQFF.